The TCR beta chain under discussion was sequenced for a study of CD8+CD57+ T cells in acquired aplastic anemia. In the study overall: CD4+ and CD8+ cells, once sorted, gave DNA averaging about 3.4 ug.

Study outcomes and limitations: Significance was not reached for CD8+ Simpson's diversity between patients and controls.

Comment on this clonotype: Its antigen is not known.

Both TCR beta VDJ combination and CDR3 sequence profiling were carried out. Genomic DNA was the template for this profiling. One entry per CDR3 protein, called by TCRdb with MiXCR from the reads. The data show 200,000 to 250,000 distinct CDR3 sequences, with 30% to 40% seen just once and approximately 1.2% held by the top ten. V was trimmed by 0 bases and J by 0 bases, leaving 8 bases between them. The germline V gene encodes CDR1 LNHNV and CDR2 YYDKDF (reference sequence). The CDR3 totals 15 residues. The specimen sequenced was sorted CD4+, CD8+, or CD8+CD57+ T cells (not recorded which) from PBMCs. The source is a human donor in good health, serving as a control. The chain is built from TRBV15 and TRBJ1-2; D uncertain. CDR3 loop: CATSRDRVANYGYTF. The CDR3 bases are TGTGCCACCAGCAGAGATCGTGTAGCTAACTATGGCTACACCTTC.